The source of this T cell receptor beta chain is a study of Ad26.COV2.S vaccination and SARS-CoV-2 variants. Study details: Donor got 5x10^10 or 1x10^11 viral particles of Ad26.COV2.S.

Specified treatment: about 20 received Ad26.COV2.S at low or high dose, single or two shots; roughly five received placebo; per-sample allocation not given. Sample collection was performed on day 63 after the first vaccine or placebo injection. Only in-frame clones appear in the TCRdb table, and some are missing; sequencing was by immunoSEQ multiplex PCR. Of around 320,000 clones in the sample, around four fifths were seen once. The V segment lost 6 bases and the J segment 1 base; nucleotides outside the gene matches: 8. The germline CDR1 and CDR2 sequences are LNHDA and SQIVND (reference sequence). This CDR3 has 15 amino acids. Regarding the study as a whole: It is possible that the TCR breadth and depth analyses underestimated the total T cell responses. After vaccination, substantial breadth of spike-specific CD8+ and CD4+ responses was reported. Non-spike TCR breadth did not differ much between vaccine and placebo recipients.

Concerning this clone: Its cognate antigen is unknown.

The starting material was peripheral blood, obtained in a trial of Ad26.COV2.S vaccine versus placebo. The source is a person between 18 and 65 years old who received the Ad26.COV2.S COVID-19 vaccine or a placebo. The J gene is TRBJ1-1, the V gene TRBV19; 7 nucleotides line up with TRBD1. The CDR3 DNA is TGTGCCAGTAGGACACAGGGGCCGGCGAACACTGAAGCTTTCTTT. Its translation is CASRTQGPANTEAFF. Full variable domain (rest looked up from reference TRBV19 and TRBJ1-1): DGGITQSPKYLFRKEGQNVTLSCEQNLNHDAMYWYRQDPGQGLRLIYYSQIVNDFQKGDIAEGYSVSREKKESFPLTVTSAQKNPTAFYLCASRTQGPANTEAFFGQGTRLTVV.